Below are 10 T cell receptor beta chains sequenced from a single sample in a study of T cells in Graves' hyperthyroidism and ophthalmopathy (dated by TCRdb to about 2019). The library was obtained by multiplex PCR. The instrument was an Illumina HiSeq 2000. TCR beta CDR3 regions were amplified from RNA transcripts. The first round of RT-PCR for the TCR CDR3 was performed with the HTBI primer set and the Qiagen OneStep RT-PCR kit. TCRdb trimmed public reads at Q25 via fastp, called clones via MiXCR and kept in-frame beta chains. A single entry per CDR3 protein holds the most common genes and DNA from its merged rows. In all, the sample holds approximately 400,000 distinct CDR3 sequences, and 15% to 19% of those were seen once. 13% to 15% of the sample belongs to the ten largest clones. Material for sequencing was blood. These receptor sequences come from a woman younger than 30 with Graves' hyperthyroidism.

V gene TRBV4-2 combines with J gene TRBJ1-2; D is unclear. The CDR3 consists of 15 residues. V dropped 0 bases and J dropped 0 bases, with 8 bases sitting between them. Germline-derived CDR1 and CDR2 are LGHNA and YNFKEQ. DNA of the CDR3: TGTGCCAGCAGCCAAGATGAGATAACTAACTATGGCTACACCTTC. Its translation: CASSQDEITNYGYTF.

This clonotype was seen ten or more times. The V gene is TRBV28, the J gene TRBJ1-2; the D is unclear. Germline lookup yields CDR1 MDHEN and CDR2 SYDVKM. The CDR3 covers 15 residues. The ends were cut back, 7 bases at V and 4 bases at J, with 19 bases in the middle. The CDR3 coding sequence is TGTGCCAGCACTATTTCTCGCGCAGCGTTCTATGGCTACACCTTC. Its translation is CASTISRAAFYGYTF.

This clonotype was counted a few times. The gene calls are TRBV20-1 and TRBJ2-3; D is ambiguous. Germline V CDR1 and CDR2: DFQATT, SNEGSKA (reference sequence). V lost 5 bases and J lost 0, with 12 bases in between. This CDR3 spans 14 amino acids. The CDR3 bases are TGCAGTGCTTACCCCGGGTCTAGCACAGATACGCAGTATTTT. Protein sequence: CSAYPGSSTDTQYF.

Only a few counts were recorded for this clonotype. The J gene is TRBJ2-3, the V gene TRBV9, with D unclear. There are 15 residues in the CDR3. Deletions cut 4 bases from V and 6 bases from J, with 18 bases between. Germline V gives CDR1 SGDLS, CDR2 YYNGEE. CDR3 in DNA: TGTGCCAGCAGCTCCCGACCTGAAAAGGACGATACGCAGTATTTT. The encoded protein is CASSSRPEKDDTQYF.

This rearrangement joins TRBV29-1 to TRBJ2-1; TRBD2 is a possible D gene (5 bases). The CDR3 loop spans 13 amino acids. CDR1 SQVTM and CDR2 ANQGSEA come from the germline V gene. V was clipped by 4 bases and J by 4 bases, with 11 bases between them. The CDR3 DNA reads as TGCAGCGTTGGGTGGGGAGCGTACAATGAGCAGTTCTTC. As protein: CSVGWGAYNEQFF.

This chain connects TRBV10-3 to TRBJ2-1; D not resolved. V lost 3 bases and J lost 6, with 15 bases in between. Germline V lookup: CDR1 ENHRY, CDR2 SYGVKD. The CDR3 is made up of 15 amino acids. CDR3 sequence reads: CAISERSSSSNEQFF. DNA of the CDR3: TGTGCCATCAGTGAAAGGAGTAGTAGTAGCAATGAGCAGTTCTTC.

This clonotype has at least ten counts. The chain links TRBV3-1 to TRBJ2-2; D ambiguous. V gave up 5 bases and J gave up 7 bases, with 8 bases separating them. The CDR3 contains 12 residues. Germline V CDR1 and CDR2: LGHDT, YNNKEL (reference sequence). In nucleotides, the CDR3 is TGTGCCAGCAGCGTATGGATCGGGGAGCTGTTTTTT. Translation: CASSVWIGELFF.

This clonotype was detected a few times. The V call is TRBV7-2, the J call TRBJ2-3, with TRBD2 identical over 12 bases. The CDR3 length is 15 residues. The V and J ends lost 5 bases and 9 bases, in that order; junction bases with no gene match: 9. The germline CDR1 and CDR2 sequences are SGHTA and FQGNSA. DNA of the CDR3: TGTGCCAGCAGCCTTAAACCTAGCGGGGGGGCAACGCAGTATTTT. Amino acid sequence: CASSLKPSGGATQYF.

The chain employs TRBV28 and TRBJ2-5; D is possibly TRBD1 (6 bases). Trimming stripped 7 bases from V and 0 bases from J, with 12 bases between. CDR3 size: 14 residues. Per the germline V gene, CDR1 is MDHEN and CDR2 is SYDVKM. The DNA of the CDR3 is TGTGCCAGCATCCAGGGGACGTACCAAGAGACCCAGTACTTC. As protein: CASIQGTYQETQYF.

A few counts support this clonotype. The rearrangement links TRBV4-3 to TRBJ2-5; 8 bases match TRBD1. This CDR3 spans 15 amino acids. In germline, CDR1 is LGHNA, CDR2 YSLEER. J was trimmed by 5 bases and V by 1 base; bases with no gene match: 6. In DNA, the CDR3 is TGCGCCAGCAGCCAAGGACAGGGGCTTGGGGAGACCCAGTACTTC. It is translated as CASSQGQGLGETQYF.